The 15 T cell receptor beta chains listed next were all sequenced from one sample in a study of blood T cell repertoires in COVID-19. Data came from immunoSEQ multiplex PCR; TCRdb stores just in-frame clones and leaves some out. The data hold 300,000 to 400,000 clones, with about 87% observed a single time. Specimen: peripheral blood. These receptors were taken from a man aged 25 to 40 with COVID-19, enrolled during active disease.

The CDR3 DNA sequence: TGTGCCACCTTCCGGGGAGGAACTGAAGCTTTCTTT. Its protein is CATFRGGTEAFF. The chain recombines TRBV19 with TRBJ1-1; D is undetermined. Germline values: CDR1 LNHDA, CDR2 SQIVND (reference sequence). This CDR3 is 12 amino acids long. The V and J ends lost 10 bases and 5 bases respectively, with 14 bases between them.

This clone was found once. The rearrangement uses TRBV3-1 (or the pseudogene TRBV3-2) and TRBJ2-3; TRBD2 matches at 7 bases. The ends lost 4 bases at V and 0 bases at J; junction bases unmatched: 7. The germline V gene encodes CDR1 LGHDT and CDR2 YNNKEL (reference sequence). The CDR3 is 16 amino acids. This CDR3 reads CASSLRLAGSTDTQYF. CDR3 bases: TGTGCCAGCAGCCTCCGACTAGCCGGGAGCACAGATACGCAGTATTTT.

V is TRBV15 and J is TRBJ2-3; a weak D match, TRBD1 (6 bases). V lost 1 base, J lost 2 bases, and 13 bases lay in between. Germline V gene sequence: CDR1 LNHNV, CDR2 YYDKDF (reference sequence). The CDR3 runs to 16 residues. The DNA of the CDR3 is TGTGCCACCAGCAGAGTGCGGACAGTCAACACAGATACGCAGTATTTT. Translating gives CATSRVRTVNTDTQYF.

In its sample, this clone was seen a few times. This chain joins TRBV6-5 and TRBJ2-7; the match to TRBD2 covers 11 bases. The germline V gene has CDR1 MNHEY and CDR2 SVGAGI. This CDR3 has 15 amino acids. After removal of 5 bases from V and 3 bases from J, the junction contained 6 bases not matched to a gene. CDR3 sequence (DNA): TGTGCCAGCAGTCCCCGACTAGCGGGGTACTACGAGCAGTACTTC. This sequence encodes CASSPRLAGYYEQYF.

Turning to this clone: Within the sample, other DNA sequences also encode this same CDR3. The V call is TRBV5-1, the J call TRBJ2-3; no reliable D call. Between the trimmed V and J ends, which lost 4 bases and 4 bases, there was a span of 10 bases. This CDR3 has 13 amino acids. Germline-derived CDR1 and CDR2 are SGHRS and YFSETQ. CDR3 coding DNA: TGCGCCAGCAGCCCGTCCCTAGCAGATACGCAGTATTTT. This encodes CASSPSLADTQYF.

This clone was picked up a small number of times. The gene calls are TRBV5-6 and TRBJ2-2; 10 nucleotides line up with TRBD1. J was trimmed by 2 bases and V by 2 bases; bases with no gene match: 3. CDR1 and CDR2 (germline): SGHDT, YYEEEE. The length of the CDR3 is 16 residues. In nucleotides, the CDR3 is TGTGCCAGCAGCTTCGGGACAGGGGCTAACACCGGGGAGCTGTTTTTT. It specifies CASSFGTGANTGELFF. Looking up the rest from reference TRBV5-6 and TRBJ2-2 gives the full variable domain: DAGVTQSPTHLIKTRGQQVTLRCSPKSGHDTVSWYQQALGQGPQFIFQYYEEEERQRGNFPDRFSGHQFPNYSSELNVNALLLGDSALYLCASSFGTGANTGELFFGEGSRLTVL.

The rearrangement links TRBV15 to TRBJ2-2; 8 nucleotides line up with TRBD1. V lost 3 bases, J lost 0 bases, and 9 bases stayed unmatched. Per germline, CDR1 LNHNV and CDR2 YYDKDF (reference sequence). This CDR3 spans 18 amino acids. For the CDR3, the DNA is TGTGCCACCAGCAGGAGACCACAGGGGGACGCGAACACCGGGGAGCTGTTTTTT. Protein sequence: CATSRRPQGDANTGELFF.

The chain has TRBV6-6 and TRBJ2-7; D possibly corresponds to TRBD2 (7 bases). Germline CDR1 reads MNHNY; CDR2 reads SVGAGI (reference sequence). The V gene lost 0 bases and the J gene lost 5 bases, with 14 bases spanning the gap. The CDR3 has 15 amino acids. CDR3 sequence reads: CASSYSLGGRDEQYF. The CDR3 DNA reads as TGTGCCAGCAGTTACTCGTTAGGGGGGAGGGACGAGCAGTACTTC.

The chain couples TRBV4-1 to TRBJ2-2; 9 nucleotides align to TRBD2. Germline-derived CDR1 and CDR2 are MGHRA and YSYEKL. This CDR3 spans 18 amino acids. Losses at the gene ends were 3 bases for V and 5 bases for J; bases not matched to a gene: 13. This chain's CDR3 is CASSQLPGLAGWTGELFF. CDR3 DNA: TGCGCCAGCAGCCAGCTCCCGGGACTAGCCGGGTGGACCGGGGAGCTGTTTTTT.

The V call is TRBV6-6, the J call TRBJ1-5, with 9 nucleotides matching TRBD1. V gave up 6 bases and J gave up 0 bases; unmatched junction bases: 3. Per germline, CDR1 MNHNY and CDR2 SVGAGI (reference sequence). The CDR3 runs 15 residues. The CDR3 region is CASRGTGSSNQPQHF. The DNA of the CDR3 is TGTGCCAGCAGGGGGACAGGGAGTAGCAATCAGCCCCAGCATTTT.

The chain carries TRBV15 and TRBJ1-5; perhaps TRBD1 as D (5 bases). The CDR3 has 13 residues. Per germline, CDR1 LNHNV and CDR2 YYDKDF (reference sequence). The V gene lost 1 base and the J gene lost 7 bases, with 8 bases spanning the gap. The CDR3 DNA is TGTGCCACCAGCAGAGCTGGGGGGCAGCCCCAGCATTTT. This translates into CATSRAGGQPQHF.

V is TRBV18 and J is TRBJ2-4; TRBD1 aligns across 7 bases. The junction had 6 bases not matched to a gene; V was cut back by 3 bases and J by 4 bases. The CDR3 has 15 amino acids. CDR1 and CDR2 from the germline V gene are KGHSH and LQKENI. The CDR3 sequence: CASSPRDSGKNIQYF. The CDR3 DNA sequence: TGTGCCAGCTCACCCCGGGACAGTGGAAAAAACATTCAGTACTTC.

The chain uses TRBV7-2 and TRBJ2-1; 8 positions agree with TRBD2. The CDR3 spans 13 residues. V lost 5 bases and J lost 6; bases outside the gene matches: 3. The germline gives CDR1 SGHTA, CDR2 FQGNSA. Here the CDR3 reads CASSVGTSNEQFF. Written as DNA, the CDR3 is TGTGCCAGCAGCGTCGGGACTAGCAATGAGCAGTTCTTC.

This clone was seen only once. V and J are TRBV28 and TRBJ2-4, with TRBD1 matching 8 bases. The CDR3 extends over 15 amino acids. J gave up 7 bases and V 2 bases, and 7 bases lay outside the gene matches. Germline lookup yields CDR1 MDHEN and CDR2 SYDVKM. The CDR3 coding sequence is TGTGCCAGCAGTTTACATGCCAGGGGGCAGAACATTCAGTACTTC. It encodes CASSLHARGQNIQYF. Full variable domain (remainder filled in from reference TRBV28 and TRBJ2-4): DVKVTQSSRYLVKRTGEKVFLECVQDMDHENMFWYRQDPGLGLRLIYFSYDVKMKEKGDIPEGYSVSREKKERFSLILESASTNQTSMYLCASSLHARGQNIQYFGAGTRLSVL.

This chain connects TRBV19 to TRBJ2-1, with TRBD2 matching 8 bases. V lost 3 bases to trimming and J lost 6 bases; unmatched junction nucleotides: 7. Germline V gene lookup returns CDR1 LNHDA and CDR2 SQIVND (reference sequence). The CDR3 is made up of 15 amino acids. The CDR3 region is CASSIYSGNLNEQFF. As DNA, the CDR3 is TGTGCCAGTAGTATCTATAGCGGGAATCTCAATGAGCAGTTCTTC.